The next 3 T cell receptor beta chains were all read from a single sample in a study of somatic mutations in cytotoxic T cells in rheumatoid arthritis. TCRdb's table, derived via immunoSEQ multiplex PCR, lists solely in-frame clones and lacks some. The sample has some 25,000 clones, roughly 82% seen once; the top ten hold roughly 4.9%. Sequencing input: CD8+ T cells sorted from blood. The origin of the receptors is a man aged 45-60 years in good health.

The chain links TRBV7-2 to TRBJ2-3, with 8 bases aligning to TRBD1. V was clipped by 1 base and J by 2 bases; unmatched bases: 11. Germline lookup yields CDR1 SGHTA and CDR2 FQGNSA. The CDR3 consists of 18 residues. CDR3 residues: CASSLGLGRTGNTDTQYF. CDR3 coding DNA: TGTGCCAGCAGCTTAGGGTTAGGGAGGACAGGGAACACAGATACGCAGTATTTT.

Concerning this clone: Other DNA sequences within the sample encode an identical CDR3. The chain employs TRBV7-6 and TRBJ1-1, with no clear D. Between the trimmed V and J ends, which lost 6 bases and 0 bases, there was a span of 5 bases. The CDR3 is 12 amino acids. CDR1 is SGHVS, CDR2 FNYEAQ, per germline. CDR3 region: CASRSMNTEAFF. In DNA, the CDR3 is TGTGCCAGCAGGAGCATGAACACTGAAGCTTTCTTT.

This sequence joins TRBV13 and TRBJ1-1; 7 bases are shared with TRBD1. The CDR3 contains 14 residues. V was pared by 5 bases and J by 6 bases, with 9 bases of the junction left unmatched. From germline, CDR1 is PRHDT and CDR2 FYEKMQ (reference sequence). The CDR3 DNA reads TGTGCCAGCAGCGCACAGGGGCCGAAGGCTGAAGCTTTCTTT. Translated, it gives CASSAQGPKAEAFF.